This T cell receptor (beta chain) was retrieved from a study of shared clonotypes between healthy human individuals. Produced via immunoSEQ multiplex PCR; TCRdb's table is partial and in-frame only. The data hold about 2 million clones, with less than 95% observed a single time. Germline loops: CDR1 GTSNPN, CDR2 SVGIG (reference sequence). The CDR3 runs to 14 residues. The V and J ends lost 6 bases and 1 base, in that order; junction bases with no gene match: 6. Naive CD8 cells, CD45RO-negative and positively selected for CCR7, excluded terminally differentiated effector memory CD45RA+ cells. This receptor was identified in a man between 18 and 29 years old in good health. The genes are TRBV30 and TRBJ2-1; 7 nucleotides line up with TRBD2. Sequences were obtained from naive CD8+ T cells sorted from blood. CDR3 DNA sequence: TGTGCCTGTCCGGCGGGGGAATCCTACAATGAGCAGTTCTTC. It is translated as CACPAGESYNEQFF.